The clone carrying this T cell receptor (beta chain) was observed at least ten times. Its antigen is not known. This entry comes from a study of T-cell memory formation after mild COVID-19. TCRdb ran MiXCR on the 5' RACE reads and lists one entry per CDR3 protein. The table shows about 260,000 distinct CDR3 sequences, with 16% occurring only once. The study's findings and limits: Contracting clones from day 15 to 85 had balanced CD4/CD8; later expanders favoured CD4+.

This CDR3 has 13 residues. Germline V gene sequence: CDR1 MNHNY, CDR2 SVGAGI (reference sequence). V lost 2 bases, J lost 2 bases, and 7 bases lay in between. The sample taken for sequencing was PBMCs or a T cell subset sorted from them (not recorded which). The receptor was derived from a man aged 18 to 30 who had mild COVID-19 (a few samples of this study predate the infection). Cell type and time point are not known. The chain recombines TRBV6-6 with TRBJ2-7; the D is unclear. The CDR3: CASSYLHAYEQYV. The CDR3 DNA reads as TGTGCCAGCAGTTACCTCCACGCCTACGAGCAGTACGTC.